This is a list of T cell receptor beta chains from one sample in a study of T cell responses to AZD1222 COVID-19 vaccine. The method was immunoSEQ multiplex PCR; TCRdb's version includes in-frame clones alone and lacks a portion of them. The sample includes about 270,000 clones, roughly 93% of them seen just once. This specimen was peripheral blood, taken 28 days after the second AZD1222 dose. These receptors originate from an adult who received the AZD1222 COVID-19 vaccine. The CDR3 runs from the conserved cysteine through the conserved F or W. The D gene is left open where the match is weak. The size field is filled for only some rows; it gives once, few, many or a size class.

TRBJ1-2	-	TRBD1	TRBV30	TGTGCCTGGAGTATCCCGCCGGGACAGGGGATAGCGGGCTACACCTTC	CAWSIPPGQGIAGYTF
TRBJ2-3	-	-	TRBV9	TGTGCCAGCAGCGGAAGGGAGCATACGCAGTATTTT	CASSGREHTQYF
TRBJ1-3	-	-	TRBV11-2	TGTGCCAGCAGCTTAAGGGCCCTAAGATCAGCGGGAAACACCATATATTTT	CASSLRALRSAGNTIYF
TRBJ1-2	-	-	TRBV28	TGTGCCAGCAGTCTCGGTGGGGGGGCAGGCTATGGCTACACCTTC	CASSLGGGAGYGYTF
TRBJ2-7	-	-	TRBV2	TGTGCCAGCAGTGTTCTCTACGAGCAGTACTTC	CASSVLYEQYF
TRBJ2-1	few	-	TRBV28	TGTGCCAGCAGTACGACAGCCTCTAATGAGCAGTTCTTC	CASSTTASNEQFF
TRBJ1-1	-	TRBD1	TRBV28	TGTGCCAGCAGTTTAGTCAGGGGGGCTTCAGGCACTGAAGCTTTCTTT	CASSLVRGASGTEAFF
TRBJ2-7	-	TRBD2	TRBV4-1	TGCGCCAGCAGCCAAGATGGACTAGCGGCCCCCGAGCAGTACTTC	CASSQDGLAAPEQYF
TRBJ1-2	-	-	TRBV28	TGTGCCAGCAGTTTACCGGTTGCTGGCTACACCTTC	CASSLPVAGYTF
TRBJ1-1	once	-	TRBV28	TGTGCCAGCAGTTTAGCCGTTAACACTGAAGCTTTCTTT	CASSLAVNTEAFF
TRBJ2-7	-	TRBD1	TRBV5-4	TGTGCCAGCAGCTTGTATCCAGGGGGCGACTACGAGCAGTACTTC	CASSLYPGGDYEQYF
TRBJ1-5	-	-	TRBV7-2	TGTGCCAGCAGCTTACGGTCCGGCCAGCCCCAGCATTTT	CASSLRSGQPQHF
TRBJ1-2	-	-	TRBV2	TGTGCCAGCAGTCCATCCTCAGGGGATGGCTACACCTTC	CASSPSSGDGYTF
TRBJ1-5	-	-	TRBV19	TGTGCCAGTAGTATCGCGGATTATAGCAATCAGCCCCAGCATTTT	CASSIADYSNQPQHF
TRBJ2-5	-	-	TRBV9	TGTGCCAGCAGCGCCTCACAACTAGCCGTCGGGAAGGAGACCCAGTACTTC	CASSASQLAVGKETQYF
TRBJ2-5	-	-	TRBV24-1	TGTGCCACCAGTGATTTGCGGGAGACCCAGTACTTC	CATSDLRETQYF
TRBJ2-7	-	TRBD1	TRBV28	TGTGCCAGCAGTAAACCGGGACAGGGGTCGGGTGAGCAGTACTTC	CASSKPGQGSGEQYF
TRBJ2-1	once	TRBD2	TRBV7-6	TGTGCCAGCAGGTCGCTAGCGGGCCCGGACGTCTATGAGCAGTTCTTC	CASRSLAGPDVYEQFF
TRBJ2-3	once	-	TRBV9	TGTGCCAGCGGTTTGGCACTCCAAGATACGCAGTATTTT	CASGLALQDTQYF
TRBJ1-3	-	-	TRBV4-1	TGCGCCAGCAGCCAAGTTGTGGGATATAAGGGAAACACCATATATTTT	CASSQVVGYKGNTIYF
TRBJ2-7	-	TRBD1	TRBV5-1	TGCGCCAGCTCATCTACCGGGACAGGGGACTACGAGCAGTACTTC	CASSSTGTGDYEQYF
TRBJ2-2	-	-	TRBV3-1/TRBV3-2	TGTGCCAGCAGCCCGGACAGGAACACCGGGGAGCTGTTTTTT	CASSPDRNTGELFF
TRBJ2-5	-	-	TRBV5-1	TGCGCCAGCAGCTTACAAGGGCGTGGGGAGACCCAGTACTTC	CASSLQGRGETQYF
TRBJ2-7	once	TRBD1	TRBV7-8	TGTGCCAGCAGCCTAAGAAACAGGGGGCCAAACGAGCAGTACTTC	CASSLRNRGPNEQYF
TRBJ2-7	-	-	TRBV3-1/TRBV3-2	TGTGCCAGCAGCCAAGGGGCGGGTACCTACGAGCAGTACTTC	CASSQGAGTYEQYF
TRBJ2-7	-	TRBD1	TRBV5-4	TGTGCCAGCAGCCGCGACAGGGGGGACGAGCAGTACTTC	CASSRDRGDEQYF
TRBJ1-4	-	-	TRBV5-1	TGCGCCAGCAGCTTGGACAAAGAAAAACTGTTTTTT	CASSLDKEKLFF
TRBJ1-5	-	-	TRBV7-2	TGTGCCAGCAGATTAGGGACATTCAATCAGCCCCAGCATTTT	CASRLGTFNQPQHF
TRBJ2-1	-	-	TRBV10-3	TGTGCCATCAGTGAGACCGCGGATGAGCAGTTCTTC	CAISETADEQFF
TRBJ1-5	-	-	TRBV7-2	TGTGCCAGCAGCTTCTATAGCAATCAGCCCCAGCATTTT	CASSFYSNQPQHF
TRBJ2-7	-	TRBD2	TRBV5-1	TGCGCCAGCGGCTGGGTAGCGGGATCCTACGAGCAGTACTTC	CASGWVAGSYEQYF
TRBJ1-1	-	TRBD1	TRBV5-4	TGTGCCAGCAGCTTGGTGCCGGGACAGGGGGGCACTGAAGCTTTCTTT	CASSLVPGQGGTEAFF
TRBJ2-7	-	TRBD1	TRBV6-6	TGTGCCAGCAGTCGACTTGCAGGGGGTCCGAGGGGTGAGCAGTACTTC	CASSRLAGGPRGEQYF
TRBJ2-3	-	TRBD2	TRBV19	TGTGCCAGTTCCGGACTAGTTGTGTTGGGCCCAGATACGCAGTATTTT	CASSGLVVLGPDTQYF
TRBJ2-5	-	TRBD2	TRBV5-1	TGCGCCAGCAGCTTGGCCCGCTTGGGGAGGGATCAAGAGACCCAGTACTTC	CASSLARLGRDQETQYF
TRBJ1-1	-	-	TRBV10-3	TGTGCCAACGCACCTCAATCTGGGAAAGAAGCTTTCTTT	CANAPQSGKEAFF
TRBJ2-6	once	-	TRBV27	TGTGCCACCTTCTCTGGGGCCAACGTCCTGACTTTC	CATFSGANVLTF
TRBJ2-2	-	TRBD1	TRBV19	TGTGCCAGTAGCCTCGGACAGGGGGGGGCCGGGGAGCTGTTTTTT	CASSLGQGGAGELFF
TRBJ2-7	-	-	TRBV9	TGTGCCAGCAGCGTAGGGGCAGGGGACTACGAGCAGTACTTC	CASSVGAGDYEQYF
TRBJ2-4	-	TRBD1	TRBV12-3/TRBV12-4	TGTGCCAGCCAACGGGGACAGCAAAACATTCAGTACTTC	CASQRGQQNIQYF
TRBJ2-7	-	-	TRBV21-1	TGTGCCAGCACCAGGACTAGAAACTGCCACGAGCAGTACTTC	CASTRTRNCHEQYF
TRBJ1-2	-	-	TRBV6-6	TGTGCCAGCAGTTACTCGGGAGCCTATGGCTACACCTTC	CASSYSGAYGYTF
TRBJ2-7	-	-	TRBV11-2	TGTGCCAGCAGCTTAGGAGGGCTTTCCTACGAGCAGTACTTC	CASSLGGLSYEQYF
TRBJ1-5	-	-	TRBV7-4	TGTGCCAGCAGCTTACCTTGGCAGGAGAACAATCAGCCCCAGCATTTT	CASSLPWQENNQPQHF
TRBJ2-1	-	TRBD2	TRBV25-1	TGTGCCAGCAGTGAGGCTAGCGGTTACAATGAGCAGTTCTTC	CASSEASGYNEQFF
TRBJ2-1	-	TRBD1	TRBV11-1	TGTGCCAGCAGCCTGGGGGACAGGGGCTTCACTGAGCAGTTCTTC	CASSLGDRGFTEQFF